The clone carrying this TCR beta chain was observed at least ten times. Antigen unknown. V gave up 5 bases and J gave up 11 bases; unmatched junction bases: 15. This CDR3 has 15 amino acids. Germline values: CDR1 MNHEY, CDR2 SMNVEV (reference sequence). The sample originates from a study of post-analysis software for immune sequencing data. Study in general: The cohort encompassed relapsing-remitting, secondary progressive and progressive-relapsing multiple sclerosis disease courses.

TCR beta cDNA libraries had unique molecular identifiers. Once about 0.85 to 11 million T cells were used, roughly 490,000 cDNA molecules resulted. A single record per CDR3 protein comes from TCRdb applying MiXCR to the PCR reads. This sample has hundreds of thousands of distinct CDR3 sequences, with about 27% found just once. Study results and limitations: By F measure, strong co-clustering occurred among samples prepared in the same batch. The normalized Chao1 diversity of multiple sclerosis patients was significantly lower than that of controls. TRBV5-6, TRBV5-1 and TRBV20-1 were among roughly five TRBV segments more frequent in patients than controls.

This receptor was obtained from a girl aged 10 to 17 with multiple sclerosis. The chain joins TRBV27 to TRBJ2-5; 9 bases match TRBD2. The sequenced material came from blood. This CDR3 is CASSRSSGSLGEQYF. The CDR3 coding sequence is TGTGCCAGCAGTCGAAGTAGCGGGAGTCTTGGGGAGCAGTACTTC.